Below are 31 T cell receptor beta chains sequenced from a single sample in a study of monozygotic twins with inflammatory bowel disease. TCRdb reanalyzed the 5' RACE reads, giving one entry per CDR3 protein sequence and no DNA. Listed are 300,000 to 400,000 distinct CDR3 sequences; 2% to 2.5% falls within the top ten. The specimen was blood. These receptors originate from a human donor with ulcerative colitis or Crohn's disease, or a healthy co-twin of an affected twin (not recorded which).

V usage is TRBV5-1 and J usage is TRBJ1-2; the TCRdb call, TRBD1, lacks DNA for checking. Germline-derived CDR1 and CDR2 are SGHRS and YFSETQ. The CDR3 length is 14 residues. CDR3 protein: CASRPDSEGYGYTF. Full variable domain (remainder filled in from reference TRBV5-1 and TRBJ1-2): KAGVTQTPRYLIKTRGQQVTLSCSPISGHRSVSWYQQTPGQGLQFLFEYFSETQRNKGNFPGRFSGRQFSNSRSEMNVSTLELGDSALYLCASRPDSEGYGYTFGSGTRLTVV.

The chain links TRBV10-2 to TRBJ2-5; TCRdb's D call of TRBD1 is untestable without DNA. Germline V CDR1 and CDR2: WSHSY, SAAADI. This CDR3 comprises 14 residues. CDR3: CASSEEGQTRAQYF.

This chain uses TRBV27 with TRBJ2-7; no DNA is available, so the TRBD1 call from TCRdb remains unchecked. Germline lookup yields CDR1 MNHEY and CDR2 SMNVEV (reference sequence). The CDR3 is 15 amino acids. CDR3 loop: CASRLGQGALKEQYF.

The CDR3 spells CASSMLGGQPQHF. The genes are TRBV12-3 or TRBV12-4 and TRBJ1-5. The CDR3 is 13 amino acids.

The chain joins TRBV5-6 to TRBJ2-1; TCRdb names TRBD2, which stays unverified in the absence of DNA. Germline loops: CDR1 SGHDT, CDR2 YYEEEE. The CDR3 has 16 residues. The CDR3 sequence is CASSLGLAGVYNEQFF.

The genes are TRBV5-6 and TRBJ1-1. This CDR3 region has 14 residues. The germline CDR1 and CDR2 sequences are SGHDT and YYEEEE. This CDR3 reads CASSLEGLYTEAFF. Together with reference TRBV5-6 and TRBJ1-1, the CDR3 gives the full variable domain: DAGVTQSPTHLIKTRGQQVTLRCSPKSGHDTVSWYQQALGQGPQFIFQYYEEEERQRGNFPDRFSGHQFPNYSSELNVNALLLGDSALYLCASSLEGLYTEAFFGQGTRLTVV.

The rearrangement uses TRBV11-2 and TRBJ2-3; as DNA is missing, the TRBD2 call by TCRdb cannot be tested. Looked up from germline, CDR1 is SGHAT and CDR2 is FQNNGV. This CDR3 spans 12 amino acids. CDR3 amino acids: CASNPPGGTQYF.

The chain carries TRBV10-3 and TRBJ2-1. The CDR3 consists of 16 residues. The germline V gene has CDR1 ENHRY and CDR2 SYGVKD. The CDR3 here is CAISPDRLLSYNEQFF.

The V gene is TRBV3-1, the J gene TRBJ1-6; TCRdb indicates TRBD1, and absent DNA this call remains unverified. Germline V gene lookup returns CDR1 LGHDT and CDR2 YNNKEL (reference sequence). The CDR3 spans 15 residues. This CDR3 reads CASSKMRDKYSPLQF.

CDR3 residues: CASSQGAQGSSGNTIYF. The chain combines TRBV4-1 with TRBJ1-3; the D call from TCRdb, TRBD1, cannot be confirmed without DNA. Germline V gives CDR1 MGHRA, CDR2 YSYEKL. CDR3 length: 17 amino acids.

V gene TRBV5-1 combines with J gene TRBJ2-2; TCRdb's D gene call, TRBD2, goes unchecked for lack of DNA. The germline V gene has CDR1 SGHRS and CDR2 YFSETQ. CDR3 length equals 15 residues. CDR3 residues: CASLRGAGGTGELFF.

The CDR3 reads CASLVSRGDTQYF. The rearrangement joins TRBV11-2 to TRBJ2-3; TCRdb's D call, TRBD2, is unchecked because there is no DNA. CDR3 length: 13 residues. Germline V CDR1 and CDR2: SGHAT, FQNNGV.

This chain connects TRBV4-3 to TRBJ1-6. CDR3 length equals 14 residues. Germline V gene sequence: CDR1 LGHNA, CDR2 YSLEER. CDR3 protein: CASSQDPYNSPLHF.

The gene calls are TRBV21-1 and TRBJ2-2; there is no DNA to check the TCRdb D call of TRBD1. TRBV21-1 is a pseudogene segment. The CDR3 covers 19 residues. The CDR3 spells CASSRKALGTRWNTGELFF.

The J gene is TRBJ2-4, the V gene TRBV7-9; TCRdb designates TRBD1, a call that cannot be tested without DNA. This CDR3 contains 13 residues. The germline gives CDR1 SEHNR, CDR2 FQNEAQ (reference sequence). The CDR3 spells CASSLTGRNIQYF.

This rearrangement joins TRBV6-5 to TRBJ2-5; TCRdb selects TRBD1, and the lack of DNA leaves this call unchecked. This CDR3 spans 15 amino acids. Germline V gives CDR1 MNHEY, CDR2 SVGAGI. This CDR3 is CASSSQGTGTQTQYF.

The V gene is TRBV7-9, the J gene TRBJ2-3; absent DNA, TCRdb's TRBD2 call cannot be checked. The CDR3 is 13 residues long. Germline V gene sequence: CDR1 SEHNR, CDR2 FQNEAQ (reference sequence). The CDR3 loop is CASSFRDSDTQYF. Using reference TRBV7-9 and TRBJ2-3 for the parts outside the CDR3, the full variable domain is DTGVSQNPRHKITKRGQNVTFRCDPISEHNRLYWYRQTLGQGPEFLTYFQNEAQLEKSRLLSDRFSAERPKGSFSTLEIQRTEQGDSAMYLCASSFRDSDTQYFGPGTRLTVL.

The CDR3 reads CASSSEGITGELFF. This chain uses TRBV5-5 with TRBJ2-2; TCRdb picks TRBD2, but there is no DNA to check that call. The CDR3 contains 14 residues. Germline CDR1 is SGHKS and CDR2 is YYEKEE (reference sequence).

V usage is TRBV6-2 or TRBV6-3 and J usage is TRBJ2-2; the D gene TCRdb calls, TRBD1, cannot be checked with no DNA. The germline V gene encodes CDR1 MNHEY and CDR2 SVGEGT. The CDR3 has 16 residues. The CDR3 loop reads CASAPSGSVNTGELFF.

The CDR3 region is CASSPYREEHTEAFF. V usage is TRBV5-1 and J usage is TRBJ1-1; TCRdb indicates TRBD1, and absent DNA this call remains unverified. The germline V gene encodes CDR1 SGHRS and CDR2 YFSETQ. This CDR3 has 15 amino acids.

This sequence joins TRBV20-1 and TRBJ1-1; the TCRdb D gene call, TRBD1, has no DNA to confirm it. Germline CDR1 is DFQATT and CDR2 is SNEGSKA (reference sequence). The CDR3 covers 12 residues. The CDR3 reads CSASSTATEAFF.

The rearrangement joins TRBV6-5 to TRBJ2-1; TCRdb reports TRBD1, a call that lacks DNA to check it against. The CDR3 covers 14 residues. Germline V CDR1 and CDR2: MNHEY, SVGAGI. The CDR3 is CASSYGTGAGEQFF.

This chain links TRBV7-9 with TRBJ2-2; TCRdb names TRBD2, which stays unverified in the absence of DNA. The CDR3 is 15 amino acids. Germline V lookup: CDR1 SEHNR, CDR2 FQNEAQ (reference sequence). CDR3 sequence reads: CASSSSGSPTGELFF.

The CDR3 protein is CASSEASGNQPQHF. The rearrangement joins TRBV2 to TRBJ1-5. CDR1 and CDR2 from the germline V gene are SNHLY and FYNNEI. The CDR3 extends over 14 amino acids. The entire variable domain, with the rest obtained from reference TRBV2 and TRBJ1-5, is as follows: EPEVTQTPSHQVTQMGQEVILRCVPISNHLYFYWYRQILGQKVEFLVSFYNNEISEKSEIFDDQFSVERPDGSNFTLKIRSTKLEDSAMYFCASSEASGNQPQHFGDGTRLSIL.

The V gene is TRBV3-1, the J gene TRBJ2-3; as DNA is missing, the TRBD2 call by TCRdb cannot be tested. Germline CDR1 and CDR2: LGHDT and YNNKEL (reference sequence). The CDR3 has 16 amino acids. CDR3 loop: CASSQDVAAGGHTQYF.

The chain is built from TRBV12-3 or TRBV12-4 and TRBJ1-6; as DNA is missing, the TRBD1 call by TCRdb cannot be tested. This CDR3 has 13 amino acids. CDR3 region: CASSHTGGSPLHF.

The CDR3 sequence: CASSFIMTNTEAFF. The chain couples TRBV11-2 to TRBJ1-1. The CDR3 totals 14 residues. Germline V gene lookup returns CDR1 SGHAT and CDR2 FQNNGV. Based on the CDR3 plus reference TRBV11-2 and TRBJ1-1, the full variable domain is EAGVAQSPRYKIIEKRQSVAFWCNPISGHATLYWYQQILGQGPKLLIQFQNNGVVDDSQLPKDRFSAERLKGVDSTLKIQPAKLEDSAVYLCASSFIMTNTEAFFGQGTRLTVV.

V gene TRBV20-1 combines with J gene TRBJ2-3; TCRdb indicates TRBD2, and absent DNA this call remains unverified. Germline CDR1 DFQATT, CDR2 SNEGSKA (reference sequence). There are 15 residues in the CDR3. This chain's CDR3 is CSALHLAKGTDTQYF.

The chain couples TRBV20-1 to TRBJ1-1. Germline V gene data show CDR1 as DFQATT and CDR2 as SNEGSKA (reference sequence). CDR3 length equals 13 residues. The CDR3 region is CSASDEMNTEAFF.

This chain links TRBV4-2 with TRBJ1-3; TCRdb names TRBD1, which stays unverified in the absence of DNA. This CDR3 has 16 residues. CDR1 LGHNA and CDR2 YNFKEQ come from the germline V gene. CDR3 region: CASSQASGQGRNTIYF.

The CDR3 sequence: CASSPLRDTIYF. The J gene is TRBJ1-3, the V gene TRBV12-3 or TRBV12-4. CDR3 length: 12 residues.